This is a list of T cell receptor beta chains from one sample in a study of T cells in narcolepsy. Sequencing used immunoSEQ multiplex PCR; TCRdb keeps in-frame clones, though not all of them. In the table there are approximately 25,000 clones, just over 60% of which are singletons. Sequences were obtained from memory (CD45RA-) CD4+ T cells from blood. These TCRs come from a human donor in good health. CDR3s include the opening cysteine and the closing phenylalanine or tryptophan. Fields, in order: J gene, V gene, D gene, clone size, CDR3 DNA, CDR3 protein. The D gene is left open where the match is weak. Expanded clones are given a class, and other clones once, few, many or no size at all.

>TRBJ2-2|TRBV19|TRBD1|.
TGTGCCAGTATAGGGACAGGGGGCTACGGGGAGCTGTTTTTT
CASIGTGGYGELFF
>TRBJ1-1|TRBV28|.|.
TGTGCCAGCACTACTCAAGGGATTAACACTGAAGCTTTCTTT
CASTTQGINTEAFF
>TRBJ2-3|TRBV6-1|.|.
TGTGCCAGCCGGACCTTTCTTGGGTCAGATACGCAGTATTTT
CASRTFLGSDTQYF
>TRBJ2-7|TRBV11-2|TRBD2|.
TGTGCCAGCAGCCGCCTTAACCGCCAGCGGGAAGAAGAATACGAGCAGTACTTC
CASSRLNRQREEEYEQYF
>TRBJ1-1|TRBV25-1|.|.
TGTGCCAGCAGTTTAGGGGGGGTATGGACTGAAGCTTTCTTT
CASSLGGVWTEAFF
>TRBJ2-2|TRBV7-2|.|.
TGTGCCAGCAGCTCACCGGGAACCGGGGAGCTGTTTTTT
CASSSPGTGELFF
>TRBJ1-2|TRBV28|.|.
TGTGCCAGCAGTTTATATCCGGCTCAAGGCTACACCTTC
CASSLYPAQGYTF
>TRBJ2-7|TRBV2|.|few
TGTGCCAGCAGTGCGGGGTTGGTCTACGAGCAGTACTTC
CASSAGLVYEQYF
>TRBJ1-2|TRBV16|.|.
TGTGCCAGCAGCCCGGACCGGGCCTATGGCTACACCTTC
CASSPDRAYGYTF
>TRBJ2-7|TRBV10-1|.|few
TGCGCCAGCAGTGCCGGGACCGCGGGGGCCCAGTACTTC
CASSAGTAGAQYF
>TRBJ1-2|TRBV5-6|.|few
TGTGCCAGCAGCCCCAGGAGGGGTAACTATGGCTACACCTTC
CASSPRRGNYGYTF
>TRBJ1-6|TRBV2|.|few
TGTGCCAGCAGGGAATCGACAGTGACGTTTTTGGCCCTCCACTTT
CASRESTVTFLALHF
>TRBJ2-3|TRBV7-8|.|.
TGTGCCAGCAGCTTAGGGCGAAGGGGCGTAGGTTTCGATACGCAGTATTTT
CASSLGRRGVGFDTQYF
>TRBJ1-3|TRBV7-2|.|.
TGTGCCAGCAGTATCGGAAACACCATATATTTT
CASSIGNTIYF
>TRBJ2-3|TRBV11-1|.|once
TGTGCCAGCAGCTACTTGGGGGGGGCAACAGATACGCAGTATTTT
CASSYLGGATDTQYF
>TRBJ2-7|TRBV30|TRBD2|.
TGTGCCTGGAGTGTACTGAACTTGCGGGGGTACGAGCAGTACTTC
CAWSVLNLRGYEQYF
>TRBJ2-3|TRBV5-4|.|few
TGTGCCAGCAGCTTACGGGTCCCCCGGTATTTT
CASSLRVPRYF
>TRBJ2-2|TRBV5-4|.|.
TGTGCCAGCAGCTTGGATGCAGGGAGGACCGGGGAGCTGTTTTTT
CASSLDAGRTGELFF
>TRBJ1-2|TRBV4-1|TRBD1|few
TGCGCCAGCAGCCAGCGGGACAGTTCCGAATATGGCTACACCTTC
CASSQRDSSEYGYTF
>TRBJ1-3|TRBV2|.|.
TGTGCCAGCACCAAAGGGGGTTCTGGAAACACCATATATTTT
CASTKGGSGNTIYF
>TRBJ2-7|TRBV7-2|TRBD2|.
TGTGCCAGCGGTAAACTAGCGGGGGATGGTGAGCAGTACTTC
CASGKLAGDGEQYF